This TCR beta chain was observed in a study of T-cell reconstitution after alpha-beta-depleted transplantation in children. The CDR3 totals 13 residues. V was cut by 5 bases and J by 6 bases, with 11 bases left in between. The germline V gene has CDR1 MNHEY and CDR2 SVGEGT. It was with unique molecular identifiers that the TCRbeta library was prepared. TCRdb processed the PCR reads anew with MiXCR; each CDR3 protein has one entry. The sample lists about 460,000 distinct CDR3 sequences, 10% to 13% seen once, with 2% to 2.5% in the top ten. This receptor was identified in a child younger than 10 with inherited bone marrow failure, due to receive a stem cell transplant. The chain couples TRBV6-2 or TRBV6-3 to TRBJ2-1, with TRBD2 as a possible D gene (5 bases). The material was PBMCs, obtained before TCRalphabeta/CD19-depleted stem cell transplant. The CDR3, as DNA: TGTGCCAGCAGTGACTATTCGGGCAATGAGCAGTTCTTC. Protein sequence: CASSDYSGNEQFF.